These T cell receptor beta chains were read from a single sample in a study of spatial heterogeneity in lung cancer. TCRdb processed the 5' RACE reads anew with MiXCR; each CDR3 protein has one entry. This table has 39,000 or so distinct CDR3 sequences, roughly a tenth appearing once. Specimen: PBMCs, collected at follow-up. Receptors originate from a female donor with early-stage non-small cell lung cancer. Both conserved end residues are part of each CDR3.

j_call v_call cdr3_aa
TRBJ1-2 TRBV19 CASRAPNYGYTF
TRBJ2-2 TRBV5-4 CASSLDGTVAGELFF
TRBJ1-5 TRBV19 CASSIEPNQPQHF
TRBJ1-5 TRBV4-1 CASSQEALIGSNQPQHF
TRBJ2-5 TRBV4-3 CASSLSGTSGQETQYF
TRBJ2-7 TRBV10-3 CAISRGTSGVYEQYF
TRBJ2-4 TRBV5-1 CASSFTGGQGKNIQYF
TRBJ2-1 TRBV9 CASSVRGNSYNEQFF
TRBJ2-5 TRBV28 CASGLQGQETQYF
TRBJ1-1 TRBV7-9 CASSEPINEGTEAFF
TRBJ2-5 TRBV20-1 CSARDVPTTKTQYF
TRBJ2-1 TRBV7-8 CASSTSGGDNEQFF
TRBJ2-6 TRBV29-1 CSVASGAAGANVLTF
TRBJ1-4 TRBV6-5 CASSPSMSAEKLFF
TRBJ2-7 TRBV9 CASSVGGTGGNEQYF
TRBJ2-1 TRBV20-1 CSARAGLGEQFF
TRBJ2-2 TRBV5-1 CASSLRSTGELFF
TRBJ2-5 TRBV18 CASSSIASGLRETQYF
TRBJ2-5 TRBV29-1 CSAREGTEQETQYF
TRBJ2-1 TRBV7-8 CASSLRGIEQFF
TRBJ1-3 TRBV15 CATAQPTVGNTIYF
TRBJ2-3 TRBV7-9 CASSLAGTGKRADTQYF
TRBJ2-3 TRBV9 CASSAAADTQYF
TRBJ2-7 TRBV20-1 CSARPTSGGRSREQYF
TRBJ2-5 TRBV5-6 CASSPPFLAGGLETQYF
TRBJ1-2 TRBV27 CASRKGQGDGYTF
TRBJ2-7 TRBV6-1 CASRGAGRHEQYF
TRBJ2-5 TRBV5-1 CASSPSGVLQETQYF
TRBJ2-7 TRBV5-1 CASSRRDSSLDEQYF
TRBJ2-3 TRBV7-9 CASSIGLAGRISGTQYF
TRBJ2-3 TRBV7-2 CASSLGFLGQVGTDTQYF
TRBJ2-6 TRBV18 CASSPSRTVFSGANVLTF
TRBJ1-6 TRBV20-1 CSASTQPSPSPLHF
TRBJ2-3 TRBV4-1 CASSQGVTFSTDTQYF
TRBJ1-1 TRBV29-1 CSVEQGPTEAFF
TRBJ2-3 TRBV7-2 CASSFQTGLTDTQYF
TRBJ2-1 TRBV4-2 CASSPRGQGPYNEQFF
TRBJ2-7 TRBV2 CASNWDSSYEQYF
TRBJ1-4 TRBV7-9 CASSLAANEKLFF
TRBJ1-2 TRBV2 CAGPAGTRGYTF
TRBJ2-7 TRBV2 CASSFTTGSSDEQYF
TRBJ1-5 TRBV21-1 CASSPRQDQPQHF
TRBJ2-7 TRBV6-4 CASSNPPGTSGGVGYEQYF
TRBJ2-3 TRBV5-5 CASSPGTYTDTQYF
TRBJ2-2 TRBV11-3 CASSLAGYTGELFF
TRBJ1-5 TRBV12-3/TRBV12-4 CASSLREMGNQPQHF
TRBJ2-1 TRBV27 CASSSRGGGVHEQFF
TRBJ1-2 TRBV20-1 CSAREGGLGYGYTF
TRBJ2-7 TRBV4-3 CASSQDEVGETYEQYF
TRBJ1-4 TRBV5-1 CASRPAPDRVEKLFF
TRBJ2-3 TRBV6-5 CASSKGGIGTDTQYF
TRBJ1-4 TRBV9 CASSVTGANEKLFF
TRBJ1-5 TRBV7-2 CASSQDQGQSQPQHF